The entry below gives a single T cell receptor (beta chain) sequence along with its context. Its antigen remains unidentified. Authors of the study amplified TCR beta CDR3 regions from RNA transcripts. Using the HTBI primer set, a first-round RT-PCR was run on the TCR CDR3. TCRdb analysed the multiplex PCR reads with MiXCR anew, one entry per CDR3 protein. The sample carries about 560,000 distinct CDR3 sequences, about 43% recorded once. Germline V gene lookup returns CDR1 SNHLY and CDR2 FYNNEI. J was trimmed by 1 base and V by 10 bases; bases with no gene match: 8. The CDR3 length is 14 residues. Patients were excluded because of uncontrolled infection, other autoimmune disease, pregnancy or lactation. The record originates from a study of T cells in Graves' hyperthyroidism and ophthalmopathy. Study-level points and caveats: Blood also held most thyroid clonotypes expanded beyond 0.001.

The V and J genes are TRBV2 and TRBJ2-3; 7 bases agree with TRBD1. This sequence originates from a woman in her late teens or twenties with Graves' hyperthyroidism. Sequences were obtained from peripheral blood or thyroid tissue (not recorded which). The CDR3 DNA follows: TGTGCCACCCTGGGACAGTTTGGCACAGATACGCAGTATTTT. This sequence encodes CATLGQFGTDTQYF.